This T cell receptor beta chain was sequenced during a study of T cells in Graves' hyperthyroidism and ophthalmopathy. Notes on the study in general: Most thyroid clonotypes with frequency above 0.001 were detected in blood.

This clonotype appeared many times. Its target is unknown. Germline loops: CDR1 SQVTM, CDR2 ANQGSEA. Between the trimmed V and J ends, which lost 1 base and 0 bases, there was a span of 10 bases. This CDR3 contains 16 residues. What was amplified from RNA transcripts were TCR beta CDR3 regions. First-round RT-PCR with HTBI primers amplified the TCR CDR3 region. TCRdb passed the multiplex PCR reads through MiXCR, listing each CDR3 protein once. The sample lists a few hundred thousand distinct CDR3 sequences, about an eighth seen once, with 17% in the top ten. The TCR comes from a woman aged 18-29 years with Graves' hyperthyroidism. Sequenced: blood. The chain carries TRBV29-1 and TRBJ2-6; the D gene could be TRBD1 or TRBD2 (5 bases each). CDR3 DNA: TGCAGCGTTGAAGGGGGGATGTCCTCTGGGGCCAACGTCCTGACTTTC. It encodes CSVEGGMSSGANVLTF.